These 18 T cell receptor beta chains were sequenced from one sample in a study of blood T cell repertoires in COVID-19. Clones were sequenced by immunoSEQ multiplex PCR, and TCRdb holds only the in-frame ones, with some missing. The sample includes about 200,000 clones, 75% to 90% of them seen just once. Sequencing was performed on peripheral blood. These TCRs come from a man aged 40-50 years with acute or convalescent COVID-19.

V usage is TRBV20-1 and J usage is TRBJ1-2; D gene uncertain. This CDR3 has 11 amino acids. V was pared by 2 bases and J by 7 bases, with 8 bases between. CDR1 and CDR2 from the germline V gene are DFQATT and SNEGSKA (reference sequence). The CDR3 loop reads CSARSVFGYTF. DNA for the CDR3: TGCAGTGCTAGATCGGTTTTTGGCTACACCTTC.

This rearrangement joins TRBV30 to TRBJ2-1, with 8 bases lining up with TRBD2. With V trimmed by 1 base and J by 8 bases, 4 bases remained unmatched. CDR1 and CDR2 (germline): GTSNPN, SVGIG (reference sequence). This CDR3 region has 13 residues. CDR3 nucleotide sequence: TGTGCCTGGAGTGCCGGGGGGGCCCATGAGCAGTTCTTC. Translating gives CAWSAGGAHEQFF.

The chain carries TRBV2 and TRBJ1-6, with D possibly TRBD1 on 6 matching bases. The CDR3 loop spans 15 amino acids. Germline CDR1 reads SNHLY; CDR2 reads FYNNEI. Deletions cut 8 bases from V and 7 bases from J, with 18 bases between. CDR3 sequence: CASSGQPRDNSPLHF. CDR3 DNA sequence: TGTGCCAGCTCGGGACAACCCAGGGACAATTCACCCCTCCACTTT.

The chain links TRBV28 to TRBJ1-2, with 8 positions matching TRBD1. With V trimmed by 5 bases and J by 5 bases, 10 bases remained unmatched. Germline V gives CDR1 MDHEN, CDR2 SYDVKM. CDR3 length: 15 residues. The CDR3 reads CASSQDRDLVYGYTF. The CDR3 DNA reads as TGTGCCAGCAGTCAGGACAGGGATTTGGTGTATGGCTACACCTTC.

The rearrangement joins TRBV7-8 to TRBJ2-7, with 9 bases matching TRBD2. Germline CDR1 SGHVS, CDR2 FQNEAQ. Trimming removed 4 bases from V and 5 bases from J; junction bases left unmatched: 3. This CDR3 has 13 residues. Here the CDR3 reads CASSSRLADEQYF. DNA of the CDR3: TGTGCCAGCAGCTCCCGACTAGCGGACGAGCAGTACTTC.

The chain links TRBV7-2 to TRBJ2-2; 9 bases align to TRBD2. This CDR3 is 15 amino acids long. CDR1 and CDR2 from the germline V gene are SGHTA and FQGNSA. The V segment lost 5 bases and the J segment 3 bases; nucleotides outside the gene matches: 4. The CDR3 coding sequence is TGTGCCAGCAGCCCGGGACTAGCCTACACCGGGGAGCTGTTTTTT. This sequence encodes CASSPGLAYTGELFF.

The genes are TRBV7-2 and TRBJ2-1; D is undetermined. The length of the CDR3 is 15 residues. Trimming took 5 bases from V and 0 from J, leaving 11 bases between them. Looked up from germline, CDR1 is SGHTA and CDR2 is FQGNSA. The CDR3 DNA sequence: TGTGCCAGCAGCCCCCAACAGAGCTCCTACAATGAGCAGTTCTTC. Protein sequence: CASSPQQSSYNEQFF.

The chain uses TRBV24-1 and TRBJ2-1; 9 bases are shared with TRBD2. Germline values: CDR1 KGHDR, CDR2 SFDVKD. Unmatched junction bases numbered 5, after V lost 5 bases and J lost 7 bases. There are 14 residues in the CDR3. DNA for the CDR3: TGTGCCACCAGTGTGGGCGGGGGGGCTAATGAGCAGTTCTTC. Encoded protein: CATSVGGGANEQFF.

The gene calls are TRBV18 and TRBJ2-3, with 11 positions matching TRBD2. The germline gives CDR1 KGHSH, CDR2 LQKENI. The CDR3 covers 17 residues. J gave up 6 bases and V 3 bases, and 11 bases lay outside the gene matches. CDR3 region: CASSPLGLAEVGDTQYF. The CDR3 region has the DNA TGTGCCAGCTCACCGCTGGGACTAGCGGAGGTAGGGGATACGCAGTATTTT. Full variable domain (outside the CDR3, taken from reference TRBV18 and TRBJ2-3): NAGVMQNPRHLVRRRGQEARLRCSPMKGHSHVYWYRQLPEEGLKFMVYLQKENIIDESGMPKERFSAEFPKEGPSILRIQQVVRGDSAAYFCASSPLGLAEVGDTQYFGPGTRLTVL.

The CDR3 nucleotides are TGTGCCAGCAGTTACAAACGGGTTGGATACGAGCAGTACTTC. Protein sequence: CASSYKRVGYEQYF. This chain uses TRBV6-5 with TRBJ2-7; D is unclear. V was trimmed by 2 bases and J by 4 bases, leaving 12 bases between them. Germline-derived CDR1 and CDR2 are MNHEY and SVGAGI. This CDR3 contains 14 residues.

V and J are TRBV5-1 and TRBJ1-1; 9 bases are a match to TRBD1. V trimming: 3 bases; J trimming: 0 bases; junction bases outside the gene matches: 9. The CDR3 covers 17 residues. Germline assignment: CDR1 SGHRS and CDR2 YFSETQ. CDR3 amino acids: CASSWGQGGFMNTEAFF. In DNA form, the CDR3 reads TGCGCCAGCAGCTGGGGACAGGGCGGCTTCATGAACACTGAAGCTTTCTTT.

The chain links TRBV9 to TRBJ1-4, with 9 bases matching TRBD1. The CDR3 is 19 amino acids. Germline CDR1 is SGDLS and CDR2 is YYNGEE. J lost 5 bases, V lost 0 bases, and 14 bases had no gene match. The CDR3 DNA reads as TGTGCCAGCAGCGTAGTTCCATCCGGGACAGGGTCGGGGAATGAAAAACTGTTTTTT. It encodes CASSVVPSGTGSGNEKLFF.

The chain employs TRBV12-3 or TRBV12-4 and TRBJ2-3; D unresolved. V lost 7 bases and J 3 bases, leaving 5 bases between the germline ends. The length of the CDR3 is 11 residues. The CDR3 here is CASKETDTQYF. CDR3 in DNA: TGTGCCAGCAAGGAGACAGATACGCAGTATTTT.

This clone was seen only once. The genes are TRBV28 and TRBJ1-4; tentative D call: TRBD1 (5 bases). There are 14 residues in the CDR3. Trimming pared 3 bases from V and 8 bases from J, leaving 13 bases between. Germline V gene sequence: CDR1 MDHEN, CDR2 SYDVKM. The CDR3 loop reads CASSFEGVQEKLFF. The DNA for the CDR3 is TGTGCCAGCAGTTTCGAAGGGGTGCAGGAAAAACTGTTTTTT.

CDR3 in DNA: TGCGCCAGCAGCGGAGGGCAGGGGGCCTCCGGGGAGCTGTTTTTT. This codes for CASSGGQGASGELFF. The rearrangement uses TRBV5-1 and TRBJ2-2; TRBD1 aligns across 8 bases. CDR1 and CDR2 (germline): SGHRS, YFSETQ. The V gene end was trimmed by 4 bases and the J gene end by 6 bases; junction bases not matched to a gene: 8. This CDR3 comprises 15 residues.

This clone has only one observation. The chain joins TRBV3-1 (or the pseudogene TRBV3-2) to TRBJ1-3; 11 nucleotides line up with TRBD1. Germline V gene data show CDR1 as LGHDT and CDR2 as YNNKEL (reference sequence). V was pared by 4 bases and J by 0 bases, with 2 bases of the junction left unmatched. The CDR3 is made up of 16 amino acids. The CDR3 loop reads CASSRDRGYSGNTIYF. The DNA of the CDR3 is TGTGCCAGCAGCCGGGACAGGGGGTACTCTGGAAACACCATATATTTT.

As DNA, the CDR3 is TGTGCCAGCATCGAGTGGGAGTCAGATACGCAGTATTTT. It is translated as CASIEWESDTQYF. The chain carries TRBV6-6 and TRBJ2-3, with a possible D match to TRBD2 (5 bases). This CDR3 comprises 13 residues. The V gene's germline CDR1 is MNHNY and CDR2 SVGAGI (reference sequence). Trimming left V 7 bases short and J 4 bases short, with 12 bases between.

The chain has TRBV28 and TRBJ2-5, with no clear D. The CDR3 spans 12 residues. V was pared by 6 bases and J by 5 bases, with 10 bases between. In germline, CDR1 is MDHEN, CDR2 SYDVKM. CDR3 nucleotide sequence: TGTGCCAGCAGGAGTTCCGGGGAGACCCAGTACTTC. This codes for CASRSSGETQYF.